The rows below give T cell receptor beta chains drawn from one sample of a study of T cell repertoires in ileal Crohn's disease. Sequencing was performed with immunoSEQ multiplex PCR; in TCRdb, only in-frame clones are kept and a portion is missing. The profile shows more than 5,500 clones, over 75% of them singletons. Material for sequencing was ileal tissue. The origin of the receptors is an adult with Crohn's disease. The CDR3 runs from the conserved cysteine through the conserved F or W. Fields, in order: V gene, D gene, J gene, CDR3 protein. D genes are given only for firm matches.

TRBV5-1,TRBD1,TRBJ1-2,CASSSDRGAGGYTF
TRBV27,-,TRBJ1-6,CASSLNRDSSYNSPLHF
TRBV4-3,TRBD1,TRBJ2-4,CASSRVPGGGTGGPKNIQYF
TRBV5-4,TRBD1,TRBJ1-4,CASSLGGTGAEKLFF
TRBV19,TRBD1,TRBJ2-7,CASSPRPGQIFSYEQYF
TRBV7-9,TRBD2,TRBJ2-7,CASGETSGPYEQYF
TRBV30,-,TRBJ2-7,CAWSPNSYEQYF
TRBV29-1,TRBD2,TRBJ2-2,CSARGRVGGNTGELFF
TRBV30,TRBD1,TRBJ1-2,CAWGPSGTGRRLNGYTF
TRBV5-4,-,TRBJ2-7,CASSLGGDGEQYF
TRBV28,TRBD1,TRBJ2-7,CASSLHRTGEGEQYF
TRBV5-1,-,TRBJ1-1,CASSLEAGAMNTEAFF
TRBV5-1,-,TRBJ1-4,CASSRPEGEKLFF
TRBV27,TRBD2,TRBJ2-7,CASSPTSAGEQYF
TRBV4-1,-,TRBJ1-2,CASTDLGGYYGYTF
TRBV5-6,-,TRBJ2-6,CASRRITAGANVLTF
TRBV21-1,-,TRBJ2-1,CASSKGGGGDEQFF
TRBV7-3,-,TRBJ1-2,CASSPDVSGYGYTF
TRBV27,TRBD2,TRBJ2-2,CASSLILAGDGTGELFF
TRBV11-2,TRBD1,TRBJ2-7,CASSPPPGQASNEQYF
TRBV5-4,TRBD2,TRBJ2-5,CASSAGGTRIWETQYF
TRBV5-1,-,TRBJ1-1,CASSLYGASAEAFF
TRBV7-8,TRBD2,TRBJ2-1,CASSPDKRERSYNEQFF
TRBV5-8,TRBD1,TRBJ2-7,CASSLRQGAYEQYF
TRBV5-1,-,TRBJ1-1,CASSLGQQNTEAFF
TRBV5-1,TRBD1,TRBJ1-1,CASGEQGTNTEAFF
TRBV20-1,-,TRBJ1-1,CSARFGQLLF
TRBV19,-,TRBJ2-1,CASSTRGVAGDEQFF
TRBV27,-,TRBJ1-5,CASSSRTGGRNQPQHF
TRBV2,-,TRBJ2-5,CASSEAEVTETQYF
TRBV18,-,TRBJ1-1,CASSPPQAGIHTEAFF
TRBV6-5,TRBD1,TRBJ2-1,CASSYTGTANEQFF
TRBV2,-,TRBJ2-7,CASSEGDKRGYEQYF
TRBV28,-,TRBJ1-6,CASSFGRNSPLHF
TRBV7-7,-,TRBJ2-7,CASSPLQGPGYEQYF
TRBV19,TRBD2,TRBJ2-1,CASRAAGDYNEQFF
TRBV9,TRBD1,TRBJ2-2,CASSVEQGAAGELFF
TRBV19,TRBD1,TRBJ1-1,CASHRGRMDTEAFF
TRBV7-8,-,TRBJ1-1,CASSLQGFSTEAFF
TRBV27,-,-,CASSPWGYEQYF
TRBV19,TRBD1,TRBJ2-7,CASSPRQGWNEQYF
TRBV7-2,TRBD2,TRBJ2-7,CASSEASGPQYF
TRBV5-1,-,TRBJ2-1,CASSLDASLTVNEQFF
TRBV11-2,TRBD1,TRBJ2-5,CASSYQGQVLGETQYF
TRBV20-1,TRBD2,TRBJ2-3,CSAGLADTQYF
TRBV5-1,TRBD1,TRBJ1-1,CASSFRQGSNTEAFF
TRBV5-1,-,TRBJ2-3,CASDNSDSLSTDTQYF
TRBV19,-,TRBJ2-7,CASSIGGSWDNSYEQYF
TRBV7-3,-,TRBJ2-1,CASSRVGGTYNEQFF
TRBV9,-,TRBJ1-1,CASSVVGHMNTEAFF
TRBV27,TRBD1,TRBJ1-5,CASSSLTGGRHQPQHF
TRBV6-5,TRBD1,TRBJ1-6,CASSYGDRNSPLHF
TRBV5-1,TRBD1,TRBJ1-1,CASSWTPRQGYGTEAFF
TRBV5-6,-,TRBJ1-6,CASPVQESSYNSPLHF
TRBV6-5,TRBD2,TRBJ2-1,CASSYSLAGDEQFF
TRBV7-6,-,TRBJ2-3,CASSLGGGADTQYF
TRBV5-1,TRBD1,TRBJ2-2,CASSESAGQGNTGELFF